These 18 T cell receptor beta chains were sequenced from one sample in a study of Tregs in tolerant kidney transplant recipients. Profiled with immunoSEQ multiplex PCR; TCRdb holds only in-frame clones, not every one. Its table lists over 25,000 clones. The source material was CD8+ T cells from blood, sampled before the transplant. Every receptor here comes from a human donor who received a combined kidney and bone marrow transplant.

Turning to this clone: The read ends 3 residues shy of where the CDR3 ends; the end is completed using the germline J gene. V gene TRBV2 combines with J gene TRBJ2-7; D unresolved. This CDR3 has 14 residues. The germline CDR1 and CDR2 sequences are SNHLY and FYNNEI. The ends were cut back, 4 bases at V and 2 bases at J, with 12 bases in the middle. The part of the CDR3 DNA that was read is TGTGCCAGCAGTGCATATAGAAACCCCTACGAG. Amino acids: CASSAYRNPYE. The whole CDR3 protein is CASSAYRNPYEQYF.

Details on this clone: From the germline J gene comes the end of the CDR3, since the read stops 3 residues before it. At the DNA level, this CDR3 is encoded by other sequences in the same sample as well. The V call is TRBV18, the J call TRBJ2-1, with TRBD2 matching over 10 bases. This CDR3 contains 17 residues. The V segment lost 1 base and the J segment 4 bases; nucleotides outside the gene matches: 7. Germline V gene lookup returns CDR1 KGHSH and CDR2 LQKENI. CDR3 protein: CASSPRSSGGGYNEQFF. Partial CDR3 DNA: TGTGCCAGCTCACCACGGTCCAGCGGGGGGGGGTACAATGAG.

Remarks on this clone: The CDR3 end is not reached by the read, which stops 3 residues before it; the germline J gene fills it in. The chain couples TRBV19 to TRBJ1-2, with 10 bases identical to TRBD1. Germline V gives CDR1 LNHDA, CDR2 SQIVND (reference sequence). CDR3 length: 13 residues. CDR3 sequence: CASSLTGGEGYTF. Incomplete CDR3 DNA: TGTGCCAGTAGTTTGACAGGGGGCGAAGGC.

About this clone itself: From the germline J gene comes the end of the CDR3, since the read stops 3 residues before it. The J gene is TRBJ2-1, the V gene TRBV5-1; D possibly corresponds to TRBD2 (7 bases). Germline V gives CDR1 SGHRS, CDR2 YFSETQ. The germline V and J ends were trimmed by 4 bases and 4 bases, with 18 bases remaining between them. The CDR3 has 16 residues. The covered CDR3 bases are TGCGCCAGCAGCGCGGAAGGGGGGGGACCTTACAATGAG. Residues: CASSAEGGGPYNE. In full, the CDR3 is CASSAEGGGPYNEQFF.

Remarks on this clone: The read gets to within 3 residues of the CDR3 end, and the germline J gene fills in the rest. Other DNA sequences from this sample encode an identical CDR3 as well. The chain joins TRBV20-1 to TRBJ2-2, with TRBD2 identical over 9 bases. The V gene's germline CDR1 is DFQATT and CDR2 SNEGSKA (reference sequence). V lost 6 bases and J lost 3; bases outside the gene matches: 11. This CDR3 comprises 16 residues. The DNA read from the CDR3 is TGCAGTGCGTGGAGTAGCGGGAGCCCTCACACCGGGGAG. Its protein product is CSAWSSGSPHTGE. The whole CDR3 sequence is CSAWSSGSPHTGELFF.

Regarding this clone: The read gets to within 3 residues of the CDR3 end, and the germline J gene fills in the rest. V and J are TRBV30 and TRBJ1-1, with D possibly matching TRBD1 (5 bases). This CDR3 comprises 17 residues. The V gene's germline CDR1 is GTSNPN and CDR2 SVGIG (reference sequence). With 2 bases removed from V and 0 bases from J, the gap between germline ends came to 19 bases. The DNA read from the CDR3 is TGTGCCTGGAGTTTTCGCGACAGTCGGTTCATGAACACTGAA. Protein: CAWSFRDSRFMNTE. Given in full, the CDR3 is CAWSFRDSRFMNTEAFF.

On this clone itself: The CDR3 end is not reached by the read, which stops 3 residues before it; the germline J gene fills it in. The J gene is TRBJ2-7, the V gene TRBV5-6, with TRBD1 as a possible D gene (5 bases). V lost 3 bases and J 2 bases, leaving 9 bases between the germline ends. CDR1 is SGHDT and CDR2 is YYEEEE in the germline V gene. The CDR3 has 13 amino acids. The part of the CDR3 DNA that was read is TGTGCCAGCAGCTACCCAGGGCCCTACGAG. Encoded protein: CASSYPGPYE. The CDR3 in full is CASSYPGPYEQYF.

As to this clone: The junction departs from germline at one end; a sequencing error may be responsible. The observed sequence ends 3 residues before the CDR3 terminus, with the missing tail filled in from the germline J gene. The chain is built from TRBV5-5 and TRBJ2-7; D unclear. This CDR3 is 12 amino acids long. Germline values: CDR1 SGHKS, CDR2 YYEKEE (reference sequence). Partial CDR3 DNA: TGTGTCAGCAGCTTGGGTAACTACGAG. Encoded protein: CVSSLGNYE. The full CDR3 sequence reads CVSSLGNYEQYF.

On this clone itself: Read coverage stops 3 residues before the CDR3 terminus; the germline J gene supplies the remainder. This chain joins TRBV7-9 and TRBJ2-7; TRBD1 matches at 8 bases. This CDR3 has 14 amino acids. From germline, CDR1 is SEHNR and CDR2 FQNEAQ (reference sequence). V shed 4 bases, J shed 2 bases, and the junction held 4 bases outside the gene matches. This CDR3 reads CASSSKDRAYEQYF. The covered CDR3 bases are TGTGCCAGCAGCTCGAAGGACAGGGCCTACGAG.

As for this clone: The read comes to an end 3 residues before the CDR3 does, leaving the germline J gene to fill in the end. The rearrangement joins TRBV2 to TRBJ2-5, with 7 positions matching TRBD1. The CDR3 loop spans 14 amino acids. Per the germline V gene, CDR1 is SNHLY and CDR2 is FYNNEI. The trim removed 7 bases at V and 5 bases at J, leaving 10 bases unmatched. CDR3 amino acids: CASTRGLGEETQYF. CDR3 bases read: TGTGCCAGCACGAGGGGGCTTGGTGAGGAGACC.

In the case of this clone: The read is 3 residues too short to cover the CDR3 end, so that end is filled in from the germline J gene. This sequence joins TRBV6-2 or TRBV6-3 and TRBJ2-3; D is undetermined. CDR3 size: 15 residues. V dropped 2 bases and J dropped 1 base, with 10 bases sitting between them. Germline V gene sequence: CDR1 MNHEY, CDR2 SVGEGT. The CDR3 sequence is CASSYAALGTDTQYF. Incomplete CDR3 DNA: TGTGCCAGCAGTTACGCGGCCCTCGGCACAGATACG.

To note about this clone: The CDR3 end falls 3 residues outside the read, so it is completed with the germline J gene. The chain combines TRBV20-1 with TRBJ2-7; 8 nucleotides line up with TRBD2. CDR1 and CDR2 from the germline V gene are DFQATT and SNEGSKA (reference sequence). The CDR3 is 13 residues long. Losses at the gene ends were 3 bases for V and 0 bases for J; bases not matched to a gene: 1. The sequenced part of the CDR3 DNA is TGCAGTGCTAGCGGGAGGGGCTCCTACGAG. Encoded protein: CSASGRGSYE. The full CDR3 sequence reads CSASGRGSYEQYF.

About this clone: The CDR3 end falls 3 residues outside the read, so it is completed with the germline J gene. The chain couples TRBV19 to TRBJ1-1, with TRBD1 as a possible D gene (6 bases). The CDR3 totals 16 residues. V lost 0 bases and J lost 0, with 11 bases in between. Germline assignment: CDR1 LNHDA and CDR2 SQIVND (reference sequence). Here the CDR3 reads CASSIEAGVMNTEAFF. The DNA read from the CDR3 is TGTGCCAGTAGTATAGAGGCAGGGGTGATGAACACTGAA.

To note about this clone: With the read ending 3 residues before the CDR3 end, the germline J gene is used to fill in that end. This sequence joins TRBV13 and TRBJ2-7; TRBD1 matches 11 bases. This CDR3 has 15 residues. V gave up 2 bases and J gave up 6 bases; unmatched junction bases: 6. Germline assignment: CDR1 PRHDT and CDR2 FYEKMQ (reference sequence). The chain's CDR3 is CASSLPGTGGFEQYF. The part of the CDR3 DNA that was read is TGTGCCAGCAGCTTACCCGGGACAGGGGGTTTCGAG.

A word on this clone: The read halts 3 residues ahead of the CDR3 end, with the missing end drawn from the germline J gene. The gene calls are TRBV5-5 and TRBJ1-1, with 8 bases matching TRBD1. This CDR3 contains 13 residues. The V gene end was trimmed by 6 bases and the J gene end by 4 bases; junction bases not matched to a gene: 5. Germline V gene sequence: CDR1 SGHKS, CDR2 YYEKEE (reference sequence). This CDR3 is CASMQGALTEAFF. The covered CDR3 bases are TGTGCCAGCATGCAGGGGGCTCTCACTGAA.

Concerning this clone itself: The CDR3 goes on 3 residues after the read ends, and that part is filled in from the germline J gene. The chain joins TRBV6-2 or TRBV6-3 to TRBJ2-7, with TRBD2 matching 9 bases. Unmatched junction bases numbered 4, after V lost 4 bases and J lost 3 bases. The CDR3 is made up of 14 amino acids. CDR1 and CDR2 from the germline V gene are MNHEY and SVGEGT. This CDR3 reads CASSFSSGNYEQYF. The sequenced part of the CDR3 DNA is TGTGCCAGCAGTTTCTCTAGCGGGAACTACGAG.

Comments on this clone: The read finishes 3 residues shy of the CDR3 end, and the germline J gene is used to complete it. The chain has TRBV7-6 and TRBJ1-1, with a possible D match to TRBD1 (6 bases). V gave up 10 bases and J gave up 5 bases, with 17 bases separating them. Germline lookup yields CDR1 SGHVS and CDR2 FNYEAQ. The CDR3 length is 13 residues. The CDR3: CATRLRGGTEAFF. CDR3 DNA (partial): TGTGCCACCCGACTCAGGGGCGGGACTGAA. The variable domain in full, with the rest retrieved from reference TRBV7-6 and TRBJ1-1, is GAGVSQSPRYKVTKRGQDVALRCDPISGHVSLYWYRQALGQGPEFLTYFNYEAQQDKSGLPNDRFSAERPEGSISTLTIQRTEQRDSAMYRCATRLRGGTEAFFGQGTRLTVV.

Points on this clone: The read falls 3 residues short of the CDR3 end, and the missing part is taken from the germline J gene. J is TRBJ2-1 and V is TRBV7-2; 7 nucleotides agree with TRBD2. The CDR3 length is 13 residues. J was trimmed by 6 bases and V by 5 bases; bases with no gene match: 4. CDR1 is SGHTA, CDR2 FQGNSA, per germline. CDR3 residues: CASSLGGGNEQFF. The sequenced CDR3 bases are TGTGCCAGCAGCCTGGGGGGGGGCAATGAG.